Sequencing of this TCR beta chain was carried out in a study of T-cell memory formation after mild COVID-19. Study as a whole: Among the donors, TCR clusters were largely specific to each donor.

This clonotype has only a few counts. MiXCR, applied by TCRdb to the 5' RACE reads, yields one record per CDR3 protein. The data contain approximately 340,000 distinct CDR3 sequences, around a sixth of them singletons. The receptor comes from a man between 18 and 35 years old who had mild COVID-19 (a few samples of this study predate the infection). Cell type and time point are not known. Sequenced material: PBMCs or a T cell subset sorted from them (not recorded which).

CDR3: CASSPRGQGNSNGYTF. The CDR3 region has the DNA TGTGCCAGCAGCCCGAGGGGACAGGGGAATTCAAATGGCTACACCTTC. This chain connects TRBV7-2 to TRBJ1-2; the match to TRBD1 covers 10 bases. Unmatched junction bases numbered 12, after V lost 5 bases and J lost 6 bases. Germline values: CDR1 SGHTA, CDR2 FQGNSA. The CDR3 is made up of 16 amino acids.